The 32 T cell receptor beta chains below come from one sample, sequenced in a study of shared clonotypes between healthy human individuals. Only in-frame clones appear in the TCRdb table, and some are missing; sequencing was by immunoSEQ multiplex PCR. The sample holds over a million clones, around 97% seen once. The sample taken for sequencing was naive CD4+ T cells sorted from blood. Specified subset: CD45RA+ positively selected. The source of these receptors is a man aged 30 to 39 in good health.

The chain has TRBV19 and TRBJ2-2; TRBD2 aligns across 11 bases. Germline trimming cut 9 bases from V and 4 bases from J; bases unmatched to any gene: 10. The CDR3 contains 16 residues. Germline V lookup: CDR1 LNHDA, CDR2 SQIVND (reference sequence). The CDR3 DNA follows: TGTGCCAGCCATGTCCTAGCGGGAGGCCTCACCGGGGAGCTGTTTTTT. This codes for CASHVLAGGLTGELFF.

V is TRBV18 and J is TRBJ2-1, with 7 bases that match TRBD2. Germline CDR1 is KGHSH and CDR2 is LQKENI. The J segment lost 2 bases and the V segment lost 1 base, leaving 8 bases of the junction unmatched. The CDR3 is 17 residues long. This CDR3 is CASSPLFRGEAYNEQFF. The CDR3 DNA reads TGTGCCAGCTCACCACTCTTCCGGGGGGAGGCCTACAATGAGCAGTTCTTC.

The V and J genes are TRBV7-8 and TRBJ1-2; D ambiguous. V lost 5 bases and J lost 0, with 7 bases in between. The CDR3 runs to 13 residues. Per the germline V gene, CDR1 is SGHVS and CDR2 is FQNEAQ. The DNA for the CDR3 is TGTGCCAGCAGCCCCGGGACTAACTATGGCTACACCTTC. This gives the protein CASSPGTNYGYTF.

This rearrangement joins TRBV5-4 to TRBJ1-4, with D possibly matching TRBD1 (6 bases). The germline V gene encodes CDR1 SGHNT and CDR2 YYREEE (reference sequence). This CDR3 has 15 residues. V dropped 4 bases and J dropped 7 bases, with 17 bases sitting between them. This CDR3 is CASSQRKGEGEKLFF. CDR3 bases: TGTGCCAGCAGCCAACGGAAGGGGGAGGGTGAAAAACTGTTTTTT.

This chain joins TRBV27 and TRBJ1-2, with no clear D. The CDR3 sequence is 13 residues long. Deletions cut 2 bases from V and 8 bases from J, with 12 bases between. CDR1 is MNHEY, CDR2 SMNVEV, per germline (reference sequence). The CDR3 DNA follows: TGTGCCAGCAGTTTAGTTTTGGGTGAAGGCTACACCTTC. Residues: CASSLVLGEGYTF.

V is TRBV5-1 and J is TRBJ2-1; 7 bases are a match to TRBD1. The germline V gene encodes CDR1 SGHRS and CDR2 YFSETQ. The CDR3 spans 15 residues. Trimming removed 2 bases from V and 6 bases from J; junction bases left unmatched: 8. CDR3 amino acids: CASSFTTGLVNEQFF. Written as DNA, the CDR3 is TGCGCCAGCAGCTTTACGACAGGGTTGGTCAATGAGCAGTTCTTC.

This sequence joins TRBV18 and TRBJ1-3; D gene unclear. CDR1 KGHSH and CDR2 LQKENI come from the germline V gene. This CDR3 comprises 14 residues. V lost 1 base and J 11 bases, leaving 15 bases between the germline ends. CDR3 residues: CASSPLENPRPIYF. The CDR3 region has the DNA TGTGCCAGCTCACCACTGGAAAATCCACGTCCCATATATTTT.

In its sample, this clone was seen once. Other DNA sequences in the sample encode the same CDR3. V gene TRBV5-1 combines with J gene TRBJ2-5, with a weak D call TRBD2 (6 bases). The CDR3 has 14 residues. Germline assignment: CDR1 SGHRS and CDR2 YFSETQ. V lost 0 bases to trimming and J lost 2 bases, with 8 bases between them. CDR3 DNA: TGCGCCAGCAGCTTGGCAGGGACTCAAGAGACCCAGTACTTC. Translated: CASSLAGTQETQYF.

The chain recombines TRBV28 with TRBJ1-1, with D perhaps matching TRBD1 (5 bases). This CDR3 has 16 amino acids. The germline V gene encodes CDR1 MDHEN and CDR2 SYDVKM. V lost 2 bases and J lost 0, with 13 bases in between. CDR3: CASSLRYRRMNTEAFF. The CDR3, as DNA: TGTGCCAGCAGTTTAAGGTACAGGCGAATGAACACTGAAGCTTTCTTT.

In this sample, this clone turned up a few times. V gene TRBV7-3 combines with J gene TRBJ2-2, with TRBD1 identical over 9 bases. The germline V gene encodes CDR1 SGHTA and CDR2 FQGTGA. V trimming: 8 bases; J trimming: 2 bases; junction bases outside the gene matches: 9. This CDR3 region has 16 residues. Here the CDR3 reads CASGRRDRENTGELFF. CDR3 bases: TGTGCCAGCGGTAGGAGGGACAGGGAAAACACCGGGGAGCTGTTTTTT.

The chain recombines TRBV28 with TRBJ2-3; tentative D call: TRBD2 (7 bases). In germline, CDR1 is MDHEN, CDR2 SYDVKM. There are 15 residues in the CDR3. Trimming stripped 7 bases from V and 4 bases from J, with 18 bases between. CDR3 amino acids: CASTQRGGRADTQYF. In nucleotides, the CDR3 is TGTGCCAGCACCCAAAGGGGGGGACGCGCAGATACGCAGTATTTT.

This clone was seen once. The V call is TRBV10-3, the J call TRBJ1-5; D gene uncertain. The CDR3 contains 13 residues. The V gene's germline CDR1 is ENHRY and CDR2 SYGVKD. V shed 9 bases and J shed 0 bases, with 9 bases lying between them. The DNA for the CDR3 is TGTGCCATTTCCCATAGTAGCAATCAGCCCCAGCATTTT. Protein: CAISHSSNQPQHF.

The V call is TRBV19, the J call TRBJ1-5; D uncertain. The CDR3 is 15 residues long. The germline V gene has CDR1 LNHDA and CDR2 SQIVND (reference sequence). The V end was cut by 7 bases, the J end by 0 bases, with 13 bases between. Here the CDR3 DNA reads TGTGCCAGTACCCCAAAACGGTATAGCAATCAGCCCCAGCATTTT. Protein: CASTPKRYSNQPQHF.

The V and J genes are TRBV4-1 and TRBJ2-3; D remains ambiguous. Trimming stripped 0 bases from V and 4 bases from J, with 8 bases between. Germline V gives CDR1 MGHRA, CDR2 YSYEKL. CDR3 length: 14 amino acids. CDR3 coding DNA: TGCGCCAGCAGCCAAGAATGGGGTTCAGATACGCAGTATTTT. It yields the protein CASSQEWGSDTQYF.

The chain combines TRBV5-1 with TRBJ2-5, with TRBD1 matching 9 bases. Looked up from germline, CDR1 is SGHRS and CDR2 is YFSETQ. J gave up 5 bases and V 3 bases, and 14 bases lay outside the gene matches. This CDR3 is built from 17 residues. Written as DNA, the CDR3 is TGCGCCAGCAGCTCCGACTTGACAGGGGGAGTCCGGGAGACCCAGTACTTC. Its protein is CASSSDLTGGVRETQYF.

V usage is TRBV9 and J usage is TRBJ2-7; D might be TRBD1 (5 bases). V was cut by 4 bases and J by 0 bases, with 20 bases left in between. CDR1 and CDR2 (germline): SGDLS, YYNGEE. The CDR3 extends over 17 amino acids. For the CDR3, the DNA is TGTGCCAGCAGCCCGTGGAGTGGCTCAGGGCTCTCCTACGAGCAGTACTTC. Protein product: CASSPWSGSGLSYEQYF.

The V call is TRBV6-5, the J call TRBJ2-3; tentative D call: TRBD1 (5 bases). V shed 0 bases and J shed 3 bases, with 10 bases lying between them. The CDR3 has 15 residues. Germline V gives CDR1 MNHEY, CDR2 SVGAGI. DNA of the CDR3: TGTGCCAGCAGTTACTCGGTGGGGCGGACAGATACGCAGTATTTT. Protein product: CASSYSVGRTDTQYF.

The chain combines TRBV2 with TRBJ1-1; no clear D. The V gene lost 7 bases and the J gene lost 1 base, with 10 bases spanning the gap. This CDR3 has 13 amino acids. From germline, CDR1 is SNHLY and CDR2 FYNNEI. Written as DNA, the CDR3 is TGTGCCAGCAAGTCTTTCGCGAACACTGAAGCTTTCTTT. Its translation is CASKSFANTEAFF.

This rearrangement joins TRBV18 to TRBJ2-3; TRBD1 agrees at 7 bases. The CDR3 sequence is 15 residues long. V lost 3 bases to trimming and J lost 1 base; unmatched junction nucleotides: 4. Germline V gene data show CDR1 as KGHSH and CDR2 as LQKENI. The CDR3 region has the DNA TGTGCCAGCTCACCCACAGGGGCGCGCACAGATACGCAGTATTTT. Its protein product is CASSPTGARTDTQYF.

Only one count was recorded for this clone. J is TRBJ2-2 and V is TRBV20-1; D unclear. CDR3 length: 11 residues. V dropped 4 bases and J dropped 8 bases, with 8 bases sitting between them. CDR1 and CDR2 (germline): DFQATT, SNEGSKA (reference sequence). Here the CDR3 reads CSAKGPGELFF. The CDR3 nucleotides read TGCAGTGCTAAGGGTCCTGGGGAGCTGTTTTTT.

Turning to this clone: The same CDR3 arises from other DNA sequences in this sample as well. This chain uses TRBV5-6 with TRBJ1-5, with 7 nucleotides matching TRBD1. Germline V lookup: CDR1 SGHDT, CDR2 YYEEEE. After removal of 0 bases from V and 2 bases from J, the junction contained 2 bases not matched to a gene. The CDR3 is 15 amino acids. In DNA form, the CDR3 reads TGTGCCAGCAGCTTGGGACAGGGAGGCAATCAGCCCCAGCATTTT. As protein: CASSLGQGGNQPQHF.

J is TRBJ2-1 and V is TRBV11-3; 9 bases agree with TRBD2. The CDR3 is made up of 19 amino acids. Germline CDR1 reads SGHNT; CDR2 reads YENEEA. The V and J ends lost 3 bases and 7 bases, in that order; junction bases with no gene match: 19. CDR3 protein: CASSFSRGREGKVWNEQFF. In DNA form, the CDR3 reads TGTGCCAGCAGCTTTAGTCGGGGGCGGGAGGGCAAAGTTTGGAATGAGCAGTTCTTC.

The CDR3 protein is CASRKIGIGGELFF. CDR3 bases: TGCGCCAGCAGGAAAATAGGGATCGGCGGGGAGCTGTTTTTT. J is TRBJ2-2 and V is TRBV5-1; no clear D. Trimming stripped 5 bases from V and 7 bases from J, with 15 bases between. CDR3 length: 14 residues. The germline V gene encodes CDR1 SGHRS and CDR2 YFSETQ.

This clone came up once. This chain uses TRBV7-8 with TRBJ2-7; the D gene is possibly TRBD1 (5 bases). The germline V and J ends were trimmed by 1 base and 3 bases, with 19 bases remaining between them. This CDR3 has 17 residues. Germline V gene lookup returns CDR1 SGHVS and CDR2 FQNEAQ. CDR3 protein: CASSLVGRTIKGYEQYF. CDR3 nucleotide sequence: TGTGCCAGCAGCTTAGTAGGCCGGACAATCAAAGGCTACGAGCAGTACTTC.

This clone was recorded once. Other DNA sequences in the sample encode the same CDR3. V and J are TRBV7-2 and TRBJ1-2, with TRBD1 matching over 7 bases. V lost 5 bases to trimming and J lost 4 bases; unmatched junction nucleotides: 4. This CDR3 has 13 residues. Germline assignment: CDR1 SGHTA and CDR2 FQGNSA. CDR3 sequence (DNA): TGTGCCAGCAGCCTGACAGGGACCTATGGCTACACCTTC. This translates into CASSLTGTYGYTF.

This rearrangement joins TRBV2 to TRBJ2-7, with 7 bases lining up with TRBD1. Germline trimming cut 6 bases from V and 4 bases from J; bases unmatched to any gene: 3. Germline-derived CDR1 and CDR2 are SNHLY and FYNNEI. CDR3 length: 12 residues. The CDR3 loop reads CASRAGGYEQYF. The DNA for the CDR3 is TGTGCCAGCAGGGCAGGGGGTTACGAGCAGTACTTC.

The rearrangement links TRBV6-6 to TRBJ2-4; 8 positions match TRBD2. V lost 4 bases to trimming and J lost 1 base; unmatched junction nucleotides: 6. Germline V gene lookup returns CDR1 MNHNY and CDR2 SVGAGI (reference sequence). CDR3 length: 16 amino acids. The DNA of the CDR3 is TGTGCCAGCAGTTTACCAGCGGGGGCGGCCAAAAACATTCAGTACTTC. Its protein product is CASSLPAGAAKNIQYF.

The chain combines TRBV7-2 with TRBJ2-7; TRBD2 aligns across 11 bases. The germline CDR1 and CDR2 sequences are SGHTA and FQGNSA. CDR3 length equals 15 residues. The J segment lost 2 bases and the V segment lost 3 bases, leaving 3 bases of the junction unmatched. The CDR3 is CASSLGLAATYEQYF. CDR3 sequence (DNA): TGTGCCAGCAGCTTGGGACTAGCGGCAACCTACGAGCAGTACTTC.

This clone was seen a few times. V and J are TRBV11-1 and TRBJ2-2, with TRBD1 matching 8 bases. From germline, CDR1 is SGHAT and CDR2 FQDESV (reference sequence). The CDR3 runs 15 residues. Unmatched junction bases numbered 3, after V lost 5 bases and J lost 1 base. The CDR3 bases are TGTGCCAGCAGCAGACAGGGGCGGAACACCGGGGAGCTGTTTTTT. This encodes CASSRQGRNTGELFF.

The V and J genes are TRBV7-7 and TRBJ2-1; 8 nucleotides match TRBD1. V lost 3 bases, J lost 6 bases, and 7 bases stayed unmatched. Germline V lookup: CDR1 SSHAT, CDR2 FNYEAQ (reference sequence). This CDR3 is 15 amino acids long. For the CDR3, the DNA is TGTGCCAGCAGCTTCGGAGGGACAGGTAGCAATGAGCAGTTCTTC. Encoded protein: CASSFGGTGSNEQFF. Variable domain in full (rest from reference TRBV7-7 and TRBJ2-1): GAGVSQSPRYKVTKRGQDVTLRCDPISSHATLYWYQQALGQGPEFLTYFNYEAQPDKSGLPSDRFSAERPEGSISTLTIQRTEQRDSAMYRCASSFGGTGSNEQFFGPGTRLTVL.

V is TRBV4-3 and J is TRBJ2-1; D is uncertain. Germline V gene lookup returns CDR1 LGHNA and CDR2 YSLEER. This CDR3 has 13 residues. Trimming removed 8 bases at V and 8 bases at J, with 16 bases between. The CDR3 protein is CASGISSGDEQFF. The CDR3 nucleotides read TGCGCCAGCGGAATAAGTTCAGGCGATGAGCAGTTCTTC.

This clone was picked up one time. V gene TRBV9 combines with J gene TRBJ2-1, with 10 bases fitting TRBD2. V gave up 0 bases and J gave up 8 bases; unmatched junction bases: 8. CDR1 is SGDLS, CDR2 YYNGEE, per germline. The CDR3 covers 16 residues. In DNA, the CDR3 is TGTGCCAGCAGCGTAGGTCTAGCGGGAGTAGAGCATGAGCAGTTCTTC. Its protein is CASSVGLAGVEHEQFF.